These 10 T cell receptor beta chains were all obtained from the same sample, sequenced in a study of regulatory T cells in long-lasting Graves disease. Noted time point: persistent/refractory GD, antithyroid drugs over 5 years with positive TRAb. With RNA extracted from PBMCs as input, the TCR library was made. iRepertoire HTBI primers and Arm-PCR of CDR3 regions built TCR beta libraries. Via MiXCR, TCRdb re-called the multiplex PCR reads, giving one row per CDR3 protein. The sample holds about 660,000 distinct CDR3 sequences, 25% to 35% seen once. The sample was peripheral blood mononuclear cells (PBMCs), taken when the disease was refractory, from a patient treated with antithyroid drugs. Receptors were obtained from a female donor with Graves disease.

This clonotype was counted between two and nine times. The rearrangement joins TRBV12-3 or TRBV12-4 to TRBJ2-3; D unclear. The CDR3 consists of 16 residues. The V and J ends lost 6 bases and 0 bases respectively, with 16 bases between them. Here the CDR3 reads CASSLRFSPSTDTQYF. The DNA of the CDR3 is TGTGCCAGCAGCCTCAGGTTCTCTCCTAGCACAGATACGCAGTATTTT.

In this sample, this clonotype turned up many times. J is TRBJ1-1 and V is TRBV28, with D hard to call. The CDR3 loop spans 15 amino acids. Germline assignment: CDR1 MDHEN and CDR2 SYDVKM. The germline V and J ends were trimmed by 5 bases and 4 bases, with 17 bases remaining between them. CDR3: CASSPPGFLSTEAFF. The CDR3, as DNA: TGTGCCAGCAGTCCCCCCGGGTTCTTGAGCACTGAAGCTTTCTTT.

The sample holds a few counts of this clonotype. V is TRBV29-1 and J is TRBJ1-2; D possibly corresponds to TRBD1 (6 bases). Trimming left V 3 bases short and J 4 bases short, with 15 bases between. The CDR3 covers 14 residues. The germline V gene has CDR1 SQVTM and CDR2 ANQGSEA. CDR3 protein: CSVDQGMEGYGYTF. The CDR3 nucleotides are TGCAGCGTTGACCAGGGGATGGAAGGCTATGGCTACACCTTC.

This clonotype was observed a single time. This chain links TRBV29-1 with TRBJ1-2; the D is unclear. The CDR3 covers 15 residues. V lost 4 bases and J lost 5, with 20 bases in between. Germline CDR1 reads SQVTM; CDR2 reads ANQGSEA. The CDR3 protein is CSVAEGGGSGYGYTF. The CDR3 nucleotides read TGCAGCGTTGCGGAGGGTGGAGGGAGTGGGTATGGCTACACCTTC. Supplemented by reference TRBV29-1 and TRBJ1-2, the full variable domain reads SAVISQKPSRDICQRGTSLTIQCQVDSQVTMMFWYRQQPGQSLTLIATANQGSEATYESGFVIDKFPISRPNLTFSTLTVSNMSPEDSSIYLCSVAEGGGSGYGYTFGSGTRLTVV.

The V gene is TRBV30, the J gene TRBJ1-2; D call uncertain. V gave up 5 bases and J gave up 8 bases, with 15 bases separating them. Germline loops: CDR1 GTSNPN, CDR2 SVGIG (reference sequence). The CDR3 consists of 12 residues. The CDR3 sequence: CAWFVGSEGYTF. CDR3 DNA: TGTGCCTGGTTTGTCGGTTCTGAGGGCTACACCTTC. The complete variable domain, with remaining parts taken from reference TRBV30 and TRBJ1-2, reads SQTIHQWPATLVQPVGSPLSLECTVEGTSNPNLYWYRQAAGRGLQLLFYSVGIGQISSEVPQNLSASRPQDRQFILSSKKLLLSDSGFYLCAWFVGSEGYTFGSGTRLTVV.

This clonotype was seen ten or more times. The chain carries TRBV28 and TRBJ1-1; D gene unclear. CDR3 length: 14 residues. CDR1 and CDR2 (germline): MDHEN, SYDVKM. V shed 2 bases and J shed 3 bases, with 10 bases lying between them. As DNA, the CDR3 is TGTGCCAGCAGTTTAGGAGTTCTGGACACTGAAGCTTTCTTT. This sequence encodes CASSLGVLDTEAFF.

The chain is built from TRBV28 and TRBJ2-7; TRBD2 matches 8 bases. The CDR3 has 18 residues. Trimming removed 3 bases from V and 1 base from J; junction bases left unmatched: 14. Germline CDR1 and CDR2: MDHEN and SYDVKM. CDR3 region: CASSFPAGVGPHSYEQYF. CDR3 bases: TGTGCCAGCAGTTTCCCAGCGGGAGTAGGGCCCCATTCCTACGAGCAGTACTTC.

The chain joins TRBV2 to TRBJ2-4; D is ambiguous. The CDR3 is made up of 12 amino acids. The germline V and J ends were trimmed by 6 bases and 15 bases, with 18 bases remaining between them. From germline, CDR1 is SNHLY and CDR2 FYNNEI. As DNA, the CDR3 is TGTGCCAGCAGGTCCCTCCTTAGTCGGCGGTACTTC. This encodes CASRSLLSRRYF.

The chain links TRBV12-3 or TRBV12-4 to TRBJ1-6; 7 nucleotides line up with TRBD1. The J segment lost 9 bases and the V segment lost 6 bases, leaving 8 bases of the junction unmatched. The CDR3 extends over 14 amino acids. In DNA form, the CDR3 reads TGTGCCAGCAGCTCGGACCGGGACAGTTCACCCCTCCACTTT. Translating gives CASSSDRDSSPLHF.

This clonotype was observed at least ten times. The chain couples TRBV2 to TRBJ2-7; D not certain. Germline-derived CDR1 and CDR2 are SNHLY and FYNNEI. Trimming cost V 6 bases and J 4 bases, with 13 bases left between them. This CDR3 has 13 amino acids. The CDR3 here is CASSGTTNYEQYF. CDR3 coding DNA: TGTGCCAGCAGCGGCACTACAAATTACGAGCAGTACTTC.